These 30 T cell receptor beta chains were sequenced from one sample in a study of cytomegalovirus exposure and HLA in healthy donors. PCR involved 60 Vbeta and 13 Jbeta primers. The table came from immunoSEQ multiplex PCR; TCRdb's copy has only in-frame clones and leaves some out. This table has 200,000 to 250,000 clones, 81% appearing once. Sequenced material: PBMCs. The receptors stem from a woman between 55 and 75 years old in good health and CMV-seropositive.

This clone was seen a few times. CDR3 nucleotides: TGTGCCAGCAGCGCAAACAGACCCAACACTGAAGCTTTCTTT. Translation gives CASSANRPNTEAFF. The chain recombines TRBV7-9 with TRBJ1-1; D unresolved. The CDR3 is 14 residues long. The V gene lost 5 bases and the J gene lost 2 bases, with 12 bases spanning the gap. Germline CDR1 reads SEHNR; CDR2 reads FQNEAQ (reference sequence). The whole variable domain, remainder taken from reference TRBV7-9 and TRBJ1-1, is DTGVSQNPRHKITKRGQNVTFRCDPISEHNRLYWYRQTLGQGPEFLTYFQNEAQLEKSRLLSDRFSAERPKGSFSTLEIQRTEQGDSAMYLCASSANRPNTEAFFGQGTRLTVV.

This chain links TRBV2 with TRBJ2-1, with 9 bases fitting TRBD2. The CDR3 contains 14 residues. Germline loops: CDR1 SNHLY, CDR2 FYNNEI. The trim removed 6 bases at V and 5 bases at J, leaving 5 bases unmatched. The CDR3 loop reads CASREREADNEQFF. CDR3 coding DNA: TGTGCCAGCAGGGAGCGGGAGGCCGACAATGAGCAGTTCTTC.

This clone was seen a single time. One end of the junction is discordant with germline, which a read error may explain. The sample carries other DNA sequences with the same CDR3. This chain links TRBV4-1 with TRBJ2-6, with D possibly being TRBD1 (5 bases). The CDR3 is 16 amino acids. In germline, CDR1 is MGHRA, CDR2 YSYEKL. The CDR3 coding sequence is TGCGCCAGCAGCCACCCGACAGCCTCTGGGGCCAACGTCCTGACCTTC. Protein: CASSHPTASGANVLTF.

The chain carries TRBV5-4 and TRBJ1-5; D is possibly TRBD1 (6 bases). Germline CDR1 and CDR2: SGHNT and YYREEE (reference sequence). The CDR3 is 16 amino acids. Trimming removed 0 bases at V and 3 bases at J, with 13 bases between. The CDR3 here is CASSLDGYRDNQPQHF. CDR3 nucleotides: TGTGCCAGCAGCTTGGACGGGTACAGGGACAATCAGCCCCAGCATTTT.

V and J are TRBV9 and TRBJ2-7; 7 bases map to TRBD2. Germline V CDR1 and CDR2: SGDLS, YYNGEE. V gave up 0 bases and J gave up 2 bases; unmatched junction bases: 2. This CDR3 region has 14 residues. The CDR3 reads CASSVGGTTYEQYF. CDR3 nucleotides: TGTGCCAGCAGCGTAGGGGGGACTACCTACGAGCAGTACTTC.

This sequence joins TRBV5-4 and TRBJ1-4; perhaps TRBD1 as D (6 bases). Trimming removed 4 bases from V and 5 bases from J, with 12 bases in between. The CDR3 totals 14 residues. Germline CDR1 SGHNT, CDR2 YYREEE (reference sequence). CDR3 loop: CASSVQGRNEKLFF. The CDR3 coding sequence is TGTGCCAGCAGCGTACAGGGTAGGAATGAAAAACTGTTTTTT.

The chain combines TRBV27 with TRBJ1-6, with 10 bases fitting TRBD1. Trimming took 4 bases from V and 9 from J; bases not matched to a gene: 9. Per germline, CDR1 MNHEY and CDR2 SMNVEV (reference sequence). CDR3 length: 16 residues. CDR3 DNA sequence: TGTGCCAGCAGTTCCCAGACAGGGGGCTATCGTTCACCCCTCCACTTT. Its translation: CASSSQTGGYRSPLHF.

The V and J genes are TRBV27 and TRBJ2-2; 14 nucleotides line up with TRBD2. The CDR3 runs 19 residues. J was trimmed by 4 bases and V by 6 bases; bases with no gene match: 13. CDR1 is MNHEY and CDR2 is SMNVEV in the germline V gene (reference sequence). CDR3 sequence: CASRSGLAGGPGSTGELFF. The CDR3 DNA reads TGTGCCAGCAGATCAGGACTAGCGGGAGGTCCCGGATCCACCGGGGAGCTGTTTTTT.

This clone has just a few counts. V usage is TRBV19 and J usage is TRBJ1-5; TRBD1 might be the D (6 bases). Germline CDR1 LNHDA, CDR2 SQIVND (reference sequence). The CDR3 is made up of 13 amino acids. Trimming removed 5 bases from V and 7 bases from J, with 12 bases in between. CDR3 DNA: TGTGCCAGTAGTTCAGGGGAAAGACAGCCCCAGCATTTT. This translates into CASSSGERQPQHF.

The V and J genes are TRBV5-6 and TRBJ1-1, with D maybe TRBD1 (6 bases). Germline CDR1 SGHDT, CDR2 YYEEEE. The V gene lost 3 bases and the J gene lost 1 base, with 10 bases spanning the gap. CDR3 length: 14 amino acids. The CDR3 region has the DNA TGTGCCAGCAGCTCTAAAGGGGGGAACACTGAAGCTTTCTTT. Its protein is CASSSKGGNTEAFF.

The V gene is TRBV7-2, the J gene TRBJ2-7; 8 nucleotides align to TRBD2. This CDR3 contains 15 residues. V lost 0 bases to trimming and J lost 2 bases; unmatched junction nucleotides: 3. CDR1 SGHTA and CDR2 FQGNSA come from the germline V gene. The CDR3 region has the DNA TGTGCCAGCAGCTTAGCGGGACTAGTTACCTACGAGCAGTACTTC. Its protein product is CASSLAGLVTYEQYF. Combining the CDR3 with reference TRBV7-2 and TRBJ2-7 gives the whole variable domain GAGVSQSPSNKVTEKGKDVELRCDPISGHTALYWYRQSLGQGLEFLIYFQGNSAPDKSGLPSDRFSAERTGGSVSTLTIQRTQQEDSAVYLCASSLAGLVTYEQYFGPGTRLTVT.

The rearrangement links TRBV4-2 to TRBJ2-1, with D maybe TRBD2 (5 bases). Germline V lookup: CDR1 LGHNA, CDR2 YNFKEQ. The CDR3 is made up of 15 amino acids. V was shortened by 1 base and J by 7 bases, with 14 bases between the two germline ends. CDR3 sequence: CASSQGFQAANEQFF. The CDR3, as DNA: TGTGCCAGCAGCCAAGGGTTCCAAGCGGCTAATGAGCAGTTCTTC.

This clone showed up just a few times. The chain recombines TRBV28 with TRBJ1-1; D is ambiguous. CDR1 and CDR2 from the germline V gene are MDHEN and SYDVKM. V lost 3 bases and J lost 8, with 10 bases in between. The CDR3 has 12 residues. The CDR3 reads CASSFHPGEAFF. In DNA form, the CDR3 reads TGTGCCAGCAGTTTCCACCCCGGGGAAGCTTTCTTT.

V is TRBV4-2 and J is TRBJ1-3; no clear D. The germline V gene has CDR1 LGHNA and CDR2 YNFKEQ. The V end was cut by 0 bases, the J end by 1 base, with 10 bases between. The CDR3 length is 16 residues. The CDR3 DNA reads as TGTGCCAGCAGCCAAGATGGACTGAGGTCTGGAAACACCATATATTTT. Residues: CASSQDGLRSGNTIYF.

The chain uses TRBV15 and TRBJ1-4; 7 bases fit TRBD1. Germline CDR1 is LNHNV and CDR2 is YYDKDF (reference sequence). The trim removed 3 bases at V and 2 bases at J, leaving 6 bases unmatched. This CDR3 is 16 amino acids long. The CDR3 spells CATSSPDRATNEKLFF. The DNA for the CDR3 is TGTGCCACCAGCAGCCCAGACAGGGCGACTAATGAAAAACTGTTTTTT.

The chain links TRBV18 to TRBJ2-6; 8 nucleotides align to TRBD1. V gave up 5 bases and J gave up 3 bases; unmatched junction bases: 3. Per the germline V gene, CDR1 is KGHSH and CDR2 is LQKENI. The CDR3 runs to 15 residues. CDR3: CASSKQGDGANVLTF. CDR3 coding DNA: TGTGCCAGCTCAAAACAGGGGGATGGGGCCAACGTCCTGACTTTC.

The rearrangement uses TRBV19 and TRBJ2-1; D is ambiguous. CDR3 length equals 15 residues. The germline V gene has CDR1 LNHDA and CDR2 SQIVND (reference sequence). V lost 3 bases to trimming and J lost 4 bases, with 13 bases between them. The DNA for the CDR3 is TGTGCCAGTAGTATCATCGAAGCGATGTACAATGAGCAGTTCTTC. Amino acid sequence: CASSIIEAMYNEQFF.

J is TRBJ2-5 and V is TRBV25-1; the match to TRBD1 covers 10 bases. The V gene's germline CDR1 is MGHDK and CDR2 SYGVNS. The J segment lost 4 bases and the V segment lost 5 bases, leaving 7 bases of the junction unmatched. This CDR3 spans 15 amino acids. This CDR3 is CASSRTWDRGETQYF. In DNA form, the CDR3 reads TGTGCCAGCAGTCGAACCTGGGACAGGGGAGAGACCCAGTACTTC.

This clone turned up a few times. This chain joins TRBV6-6 and TRBJ1-4; the D gene is possibly TRBD1 (6 bases). Germline V lookup: CDR1 MNHNY, CDR2 SVGAGI (reference sequence). Trimming cost V 0 bases and J 5 bases, with 10 bases left between them. The CDR3 has 15 amino acids. In nucleotides, the CDR3 is TGTGCCAGCAGTTACTCGGACAGCTTGAATGAAAAACTGTTTTTT. Translated: CASSYSDSLNEKLFF.

The rearrangement links TRBV15 to TRBJ1-6; 9 bases are a match to TRBD1. Germline trimming cut 9 bases from V and 9 bases from J; bases unmatched to any gene: 3. The CDR3 loop spans 12 amino acids. Looked up from germline, CDR1 is LNHNV and CDR2 is YYDKDF (reference sequence). The CDR3 loop is CATGQGFSPLHF. Written as DNA, the CDR3 is TGTGCCACGGGACAGGGTTTTTCACCCCTCCACTTT.

V and J are TRBV5-5 and TRBJ1-1; D perhaps matches TRBD1 (5 bases). The germline CDR1 and CDR2 sequences are SGHKS and YYEKEE (reference sequence). This CDR3 comprises 16 residues. Trimming stripped 1 base from V and 0 bases from J, with 13 bases between. Written as DNA, the CDR3 is TGTGCCAGCAGCTTGAATCAGGGATCTATGAACACTGAAGCTTTCTTT. It yields the protein CASSLNQGSMNTEAFF.

This clone was seen once. The chain is built from TRBV7-9 and TRBJ2-3; maybe TRBD2 (6 bases). The CDR3 is made up of 14 amino acids. V was trimmed by 7 bases and J by 2 bases, leaving 13 bases between them. The V gene's germline CDR1 is SEHNR and CDR2 FQNEAQ (reference sequence). DNA of the CDR3: TGTGCCAGCACCGGGACTCCCTACACAGATACGCAGTATTTT. Amino acid sequence: CASTGTPYTDTQYF.

This clone has only a few counts. The rearrangement links TRBV27 to TRBJ2-3; 9 bases are a match to TRBD1. The CDR3 sequence is 14 residues long. Germline V gene lookup returns CDR1 MNHEY and CDR2 SMNVEV (reference sequence). With V trimmed by 4 bases and J by 2 bases, 1 base remained unmatched. The CDR3 DNA reads as TGTGCCAGCAGTTGGGACAGGGTCACAGATACGCAGTATTTT. It is translated as CASSWDRVTDTQYF.

Only one count was recorded for this clone. Written as DNA, the CDR3 is TGTGCCACCCGACGACTAGGTCGCGATGAGCAGTTCTTC. This translates into CATRRLGRDEQFF. The V gene is TRBV11-2, the J gene TRBJ2-1, with TRBD2 as a possible D gene (6 bases). V was shortened by 10 bases and J by 8 bases, with 18 bases between the two germline ends. CDR1 and CDR2 (germline): SGHAT, FQNNGV. CDR3 size: 13 residues.

The V gene is TRBV5-1, the J gene TRBJ2-5; D is unresolved. Germline V lookup: CDR1 SGHRS, CDR2 YFSETQ. The CDR3 runs to 13 residues. V was shortened by 4 bases and J by 5 bases, with 12 bases between the two germline ends. The CDR3 DNA is TGCGCCAGCAGCGTTCTAGAGTGGGAGACCCAGTACTTC. This translates into CASSVLEWETQYF.

In its sample, this clone was seen a few times. CDR3 protein: CASRATGSGYEQYF. The CDR3 DNA sequence: TGTGCCAGCAGAGCCACAGGGTCCGGGTACGAGCAGTACTTC. V gene TRBV6-5 combines with J gene TRBJ2-7; D is possibly TRBD1 (6 bases). V lost 6 bases to trimming and J lost 4 bases, with 16 bases between them. Germline V gene sequence: CDR1 MNHEY, CDR2 SVGAGI. This CDR3 has 14 amino acids.

Concerning this clone itself: Other DNA sequences in the sample encode the same CDR3. The chain recombines TRBV5-1 with TRBJ2-7, with 8 bases lining up with TRBD1. J lost 2 bases, V lost 4 bases, and 8 bases had no gene match. This CDR3 contains 15 residues. The germline V gene has CDR1 SGHRS and CDR2 YFSETQ. CDR3 sequence (DNA): TGCGCCAGCAGCCTCGGACAGGGCCTACCCTACGAGCAGTACTTC. Amino acids: CASSLGQGLPYEQYF.

V usage is TRBV2 and J usage is TRBJ2-3; TRBD1 aligns across 8 bases. CDR1 is SNHLY, CDR2 FYNNEI, per germline. The CDR3 has 15 amino acids. Trimming took 6 bases from V and 0 from J; bases not matched to a gene: 5. DNA of the CDR3: TGTGCCAGCAGCCAGGGGGCGGACAGCACAGATACGCAGTATTTT. It translates to CASSQGADSTDTQYF.

The V and J genes are TRBV7-9 and TRBJ1-5, with 9 nucleotides matching TRBD1. This CDR3 has 14 amino acids. Germline CDR1 reads SEHNR; CDR2 reads FQNEAQ (reference sequence). V trimming: 5 bases; J trimming: 6 bases; junction bases outside the gene matches: 5. CDR3 in amino acids: CASSRTGDGQPQHF. In DNA, the CDR3 is TGTGCCAGCAGCCGGACAGGGGATGGTCAGCCCCAGCATTTT.

This chain uses TRBV11-2 with TRBJ2-5, with D hard to call. V was shortened by 0 bases and J by 4 bases, with 12 bases between the two germline ends. The CDR3 covers 15 residues. The germline V gene encodes CDR1 SGHAT and CDR2 FQNNGV. The DNA of the CDR3 is TGTGCCAGCAGCTTAGATATGCGAGCTGGAGAGACCCAGTACTTC. Amino acid sequence: CASSLDMRAGETQYF.